Presented here are 25 T cell receptor beta chains from one specimen sequenced in a study of T-cell memory formation after mild COVID-19. TCRdb recomputed calls from the 5' RACE reads with MiXCR, one row per CDR3 protein. The table has 350,000 to 500,000 distinct CDR3 sequences, around 20% seen once. The source material was PBMCs or a T cell subset sorted from them (not recorded which). Source of these receptors: an adult woman who had mild COVID-19 (a few samples of this study predate the infection). Cell type and time point are not known.

This clonotype was seen a handful of times. The chain carries TRBV7-9 and TRBJ2-3; a weak D match, TRBD2 (7 bases). Germline V gives CDR1 SEHNR, CDR2 FQNEAQ (reference sequence). CDR3 size: 16 residues. Trimming took 3 bases from V and 7 from J, leaving 20 bases between them. This chain's CDR3 is CASSFGWRGLVNTQYF. CDR3 bases: TGTGCCAGCAGCTTCGGGTGGCGGGGGCTGGTGAATACGCAGTATTTT.

This rearrangement joins TRBV29-1 to TRBJ2-7; TRBD1 matches 9 bases. The ends lost 4 bases at V and 3 bases at J; junction bases unmatched: 7. Germline V gene lookup returns CDR1 SQVTM and CDR2 ANQGSEA. This CDR3 has 14 amino acids. In DNA form, the CDR3 reads TGCAGCGTTGTCCGGACAGGGGCTCTCTACGAGCAGTACTTC. It encodes CSVVRTGALYEQYF.

V gene TRBV20-1 combines with J gene TRBJ2-5; maybe TRBD1 (5 bases). The CDR3 sequence is 14 residues long. Trimming took 5 bases from V and 3 from J, leaving 16 bases between them. The germline CDR1 and CDR2 sequences are DFQATT and SNEGSKA (reference sequence). The CDR3 reads CSALLMWGKETQYF. In DNA form, the CDR3 reads TGCAGTGCTCTGCTTATGTGGGGCAAAGAGACCCAGTACTTC.

This clonotype was observed a few times. This CDR3 reads CASSTKTSGVLQETQYF. The CDR3 DNA sequence: TGTGCCAGCAGCACCAAGACTAGCGGGGTTCTCCAAGAGACCCAGTACTTC. The rearrangement links TRBV7-6 to TRBJ2-5; 11 positions match TRBD2. The CDR3 loop spans 17 amino acids. The germline V gene encodes CDR1 SGHVS and CDR2 FNYEAQ. Germline trimming cut 5 bases from V and 1 base from J; bases unmatched to any gene: 9. Filled out from reference TRBV7-6 and TRBJ2-5, the complete variable domain reads GAGVSQSPRYKVTKRGQDVALRCDPISGHVSLYWYRQALGQGPEFLTYFNYEAQQDKSGLPNDRFSAERPEGSISTLTIQRTEQRDSAMYRCASSTKTSGVLQETQYFGPGTRLLVL.

This clonotype was observed once. The chain is built from TRBV12-3 or TRBV12-4 and TRBJ1-3, with TRBD1 as a possible D gene (5 bases). V lost 5 bases to trimming and J lost 0 bases, with 11 bases between them. There are 15 residues in the CDR3. CDR3 protein: CASSNRQRSGNTIYF. CDR3 sequence (DNA): TGTGCCAGCAGTAATCGACAGCGCTCTGGAAACACCATATATTTT.

V and J are TRBV12-3 or TRBV12-4 and TRBJ1-1; the D gene is possibly TRBD1 (5 bases). The CDR3 is made up of 14 amino acids. Deletions cut 2 bases from V and 4 bases from J, with 11 bases between. For the CDR3, the DNA is TGTGCCAGCAGTTTAAAGGGTAGGGGCACTGAAGCTTTCTTT. Its protein is CASSLKGRGTEAFF.

This clonotype was picked up a small number of times. In DNA, the CDR3 is TGTGCCAGCTCACCACCGTGGGGCAATGAGCAGTTCTTC. Amino acids: CASSPPWGNEQFF. The gene calls are TRBV18 and TRBJ2-1; D remains ambiguous. The germline CDR1 and CDR2 sequences are KGHSH and LQKENI. The germline V and J ends were trimmed by 0 bases and 6 bases, with 6 bases remaining between them. The CDR3 runs 13 residues.

The chain has TRBV25-1 and TRBJ2-7; D is perhaps TRBD2 (6 bases). The ends were cut back, 4 bases at V and 2 bases at J, with 15 bases in the middle. Per germline, CDR1 MGHDK and CDR2 SYGVNS. The CDR3 extends over 15 amino acids. In DNA form, the CDR3 reads TGTGCCAGCAGTGGTCGTAGCGGCAGGCCCTACGAGCAGTACTTC. Residues: CASSGRSGRPYEQYF.

The chain employs TRBV6-1 and TRBJ2-7, with 10 bases aligning to TRBD1. The V and J ends lost 6 bases and 1 base, in that order; junction bases with no gene match: 3. The CDR3 has 14 residues. Germline values: CDR1 MNHNS, CDR2 SASEGT. CDR3 nucleotide sequence: TGTGCCAGCAGCGGACAGGGGGTGTCCTACGAGCAGTACTTC. This codes for CASSGQGVSYEQYF.

The CDR3 spells CASSQDRTLGSAEAFF. The DNA for the CDR3 is TGCGCCAGCAGCCAAGACCGGACCTTGGGGAGCGCTGAAGCTTTCTTT. V usage is TRBV4-3 and J usage is TRBJ1-1; D gene uncertain. This CDR3 has 16 residues. CDR1 and CDR2 from the germline V gene are LGHNA and YSLEER. With 0 bases removed from V and 6 bases from J, the gap between germline ends came to 17 bases.

This chain links TRBV28 with TRBJ2-7; D is perhaps TRBD2 (6 bases). Trimming removed 2 bases at V and 5 bases at J, with 16 bases between. Per germline, CDR1 MDHEN and CDR2 SYDVKM. The CDR3 runs to 15 residues. CDR3 coding DNA: TGTGCCAGCAGTTTAGCAACGGGAGTCTCTCACGAGCAGTACTTC. Translating gives CASSLATGVSHEQYF.

This clonotype has at least ten counts. CDR3 amino acids: CSAMTEVGGIQYF. The CDR3 DNA sequence: TGCAGTGCCATGACAGAAGTAGGAGGCATTCAGTACTTC. This chain uses TRBV20-1 with TRBJ2-4, with D perhaps assigned TRBD1 or TRBD2 (5 bases each). The CDR3 spans 13 residues. The germline CDR1 and CDR2 sequences are DFQATT and SNEGSKA (reference sequence). The germline V and J ends were trimmed by 6 bases and 9 bases, with 18 bases remaining between them.

The table lists this clonotype with a few counts. The rearrangement links TRBV11-3 to TRBJ2-3; 12 bases match TRBD2. Trimming removed 6 bases from V and 5 bases from J; junction bases left unmatched: 3. CDR1 is SGHNT, CDR2 YENEEA, per germline. The CDR3 length is 14 residues. CDR3 sequence reads: CASRTSGRKDTQYF. CDR3 nucleotide sequence: TGTGCCAGCAGAACTAGCGGGAGGAAAGATACGCAGTATTTT.

This rearrangement joins TRBV20-1 to TRBJ2-7; D remains ambiguous. The V end was cut by 0 bases, the J end by 4 bases, with 13 bases between. The CDR3 has 14 residues. Per germline, CDR1 DFQATT and CDR2 SNEGSKA (reference sequence). CDR3 residues: CSARDRDILYEQYF. DNA for the CDR3: TGCAGTGCTAGAGATCGAGACATTCTTTACGAGCAGTACTTC.

J is TRBJ2-1 and V is TRBV7-9; D unresolved. Germline V gene data show CDR1 as SEHNR and CDR2 as FQNEAQ (reference sequence). The CDR3 loop spans 12 amino acids. V was pared by 5 bases and J by 9 bases, with 11 bases between. Written as DNA, the CDR3 is TGTGCCAGCAGCCTAGGTATCGGTGAGCAGTTCTTC. The encoded protein is CASSLGIGEQFF.

This clonotype was recorded a few times. This rearrangement joins TRBV4-3 to TRBJ2-7; D perhaps matches TRBD2 (6 bases). Germline V lookup: CDR1 LGHNA, CDR2 YSLEER. V lost 4 bases and J 4 bases, leaving 11 bases between the germline ends. The CDR3 runs 13 residues. The CDR3 here is CASSLTAGYEQYF. CDR3 sequence (DNA): TGCGCCAGCAGCCTCACCGCGGGGTACGAGCAGTACTTC.

This clonotype was seen only a few times. The chain combines TRBV11-2 with TRBJ2-5, with TRBD2 identical over 10 bases. This CDR3 spans 16 amino acids. Germline CDR1 is SGHAT and CDR2 is FQNNGV. V dropped 0 bases and J dropped 5; count of bases not matched to a gene: 6. CDR3 in DNA: TGTGCCAGCAGCTTAGATTCAGCGGGGGGGTCGGAGACCCAGTACTTC. Encoded protein: CASSLDSAGGSETQYF.

This chain connects TRBV13 to TRBJ1-2; D perhaps matches TRBD1 (6 bases). V was cut by 5 bases and J by 5 bases, with 15 bases left in between. Germline CDR1 is PRHDT and CDR2 is FYEKMQ (reference sequence). This CDR3 spans 14 amino acids. CDR3 in DNA: TGTGCCAGCAGCGGAGACAGGAAACGTTATGGCTACACCTTC. This codes for CASSGDRKRYGYTF.

This chain uses TRBV14 with TRBJ2-1; 9 nucleotides match TRBD2. Germline loops: CDR1 SGHDN, CDR2 FVKESK. The V segment lost 4 bases and the J segment 8 bases; nucleotides outside the gene matches: 9. This CDR3 region has 15 residues. CDR3 bases: TGTGCCAGCAGCCCCTTGGCGGGGGGGCTCCATGAGCAGTTCTTC. Translation: CASSPLAGGLHEQFF. Drawing the rest from reference TRBV14 and TRBJ2-1, the complete variable domain is EAGVTQFPSHSVIEKGQTVTLRCDPISGHDNLYWYRRVMGKEIKFLLHFVKESKQDESGMPNNRFLAERTGGTYSTLKVQPAELEDSGVYFCASSPLAGGLHEQFFGPGTRLTVL.

As to this clonotype: At one of its ends the junction is not consistent with the germline gene, which may arise from a read error. J is TRBJ2-3 and V is TRBV6-1; a possible D gene is TRBD2 (6 bases). The germline V gene encodes CDR1 MNHNS and CDR2 SASEGT. The CDR3 has 12 residues. CDR3 nucleotides: TGTGCCAGCAGCGACCCAGGGAGGCAGGAGCGATTT. It encodes CASSDPGRQERF.

The chain recombines TRBV14 with TRBJ2-7; TRBD1 matches at 7 bases. Trimming removed 4 bases from V and 9 bases from J; junction bases left unmatched: 6. Germline V gene lookup returns CDR1 SGHDN and CDR2 FVKESK. CDR3 size: 12 residues. In DNA, the CDR3 is TGTGCCAGCAGCCGACAGGGAATAATGCAGTACTTC. Protein sequence: CASSRQGIMQYF.

The V gene is TRBV5-1, the J gene TRBJ2-1; 12 bases are shared with TRBD2. This CDR3 is built from 17 residues. V was clipped by 2 bases and J by 8 bases; unmatched bases: 11. From germline, CDR1 is SGHRS and CDR2 YFSETQ. The CDR3 region has the DNA TGCGCCAGCAGCTTAGGACTAGCGGGAAACTTTTTGGATGAGCAGTTCTTC. Protein: CASSLGLAGNFLDEQFF.

This sequence joins TRBV18 and TRBJ2-7; D perhaps matches TRBD1 (6 bases). V shed 6 bases and J shed 0 bases, with 15 bases lying between them. The germline V gene encodes CDR1 KGHSH and CDR2 LQKENI. The CDR3 totals 15 residues. CDR3 sequence reads: CASSPLAGDSYEQYF. CDR3 DNA: TGTGCCAGCTCGCCGCTGGCAGGGGACTCCTACGAGCAGTACTTC. The full variable domain, with the rest looked up from reference TRBV18 and TRBJ2-7, is NAGVMQNPRHLVRRRGQEARLRCSPMKGHSHVYWYRQLPEEGLKFMVYLQKENIIDESGMPKERFSAEFPKEGPSILRIQQVVRGDSAAYFCASSPLAGDSYEQYFGPGTRLTVT.

V is TRBV7-9 and J is TRBJ2-5, with TRBD2 identical over 8 bases. Germline V lookup: CDR1 SEHNR, CDR2 FQNEAQ (reference sequence). The CDR3 is 15 amino acids. V was pared by 2 bases and J by 0 bases, with 2 bases of the junction left unmatched. As DNA, the CDR3 is TGTGCCAGCAGCTTAAGAGCGGGGGACCAAGAGACCCAGTACTTC. Its translation: CASSLRAGDQETQYF.

The chain couples TRBV3-1 to TRBJ2-3, with 11 bases that match TRBD2. CDR3 size: 16 residues. V shed 0 bases, J shed 12 bases, and the junction held 11 bases outside the gene matches. CDR1 LGHDT and CDR2 YNNKEL come from the germline V gene (reference sequence). CDR3 sequence: CASSQDWGLAGGRQYF. CDR3 bases: TGTGCCAGCAGCCAAGATTGGGGGCTAGCGGGGGGCCGACAGTATTTT.